The sequence of this T cell receptor (beta chain) was determined in a study of OX40 agonist ivuxolimab in advanced cancers. This clone was seen only a few times. Its antigen is undetermined. Systemic immunosuppression or a history of autoimmune disease excluded patients. Regarding the study as a whole: The expanded peripheral T cells' antigen specificity was not determined.

The protocol was immunoSEQ multiplex PCR, while the TCRdb copy is restricted to in-frame clones and leaves out a portion. This table has tens of thousands of clones, approximately 81% appearing once. V lost 6 bases and J lost 15, with 15 bases in between. The CDR3 totals 11 residues. Germline values: CDR1 MDHEN, CDR2 SYDVKM. This sequence originates from an adult with an advanced solid tumor such as melanoma, head and neck, liver or kidney cancer. Sequenced material: CD4+ or CD8+ T cells sorted from blood, taken in a trial of the OX40 agonist ivuxolimab. This chain uses TRBV28 with TRBJ2-1, with D hard to call. The CDR3 DNA reads as TGTGCCAGCAGCGTGACACGGTCTCGGTTCTTC. It translates to CASSVTRSRFF.